The clone carrying this T cell receptor (beta chain) was seen a handful of times. Antigen unknown. The data originate from a study of blood T cells in healthy people across ages. The use of a sample-barcoded 5' primer and a J-beta primer mix characterized a second PCR of roughly 6 to 11 cycles. Each CDR3 protein is one row after TCRdb ran MiXCR on the 5' RACE reads. The sample lists 1.5 million to 2 million distinct CDR3 sequences; about 30% were seen once. Findings and limits, study-wide: Considered underestimates were the diversity estimates obtained from one million T cells.

This CDR3 contains 16 residues. V lost 3 bases and J lost 4; bases outside the gene matches: 6. The V gene's germline CDR1 is SGHRS and CDR2 YFSETQ. The sequenced material came from blood. The TCR sequence derives from a woman in her twenties or thirties in good health. The rearrangement links TRBV5-1 to TRBJ2-2, with 10 nucleotides matching TRBD1. CDR3 coding DNA: TGCGCCAGCAGCTCACGACAGGGGGCAGGCACCGGGGAGCTGTTTTTT. Protein: CASSSRQGAGTGELFF.